This T cell receptor (beta chain) comes out of a study of cytomegalovirus exposure and HLA in healthy donors. Clones were read by immunoSEQ multiplex PCR, and TCRdb kept only the in-frame ones, dropping some. This table has approximately 220,000 clones, over 70% appearing once. Germline values: CDR1 SGHAT, CDR2 FQNNGV. Trimming at V came to 5 bases and at J to 0 bases, leaving 7 bases not matched to a gene. The CDR3 covers 16 residues. Study-wide results and caveats: Reports described diagnosis of cytomegalovirus status by the classifier as highly specific and sensitive. A subsequent analysis found that TCR clusters from the first cohort also tended to co-occur in the approximately 130 validation repertoires, with roughly 95% of cluster scores above 0. Through in vitro validation, three CMV-associated chains were shown to be specific for CMV antigens. The study labeled 180 or so TCR beta chains cytomegalovirus-associated.

This clone showed up just once. Its antigen remains unidentified. This chain connects TRBV11-2 to TRBJ2-3, with TRBD1 matching 8 bases. Sequencing used PBMCs. The origin of this receptor is a woman in her thirties in good health and CMV-seropositive. CDR3 protein: CASSPQGQGSTDTQYF. The CDR3 region has the DNA TGTGCCAGCAGCCCACAAGGACAGGGCAGCACAGATACGCAGTATTTT.